Below are 16 T cell receptor beta chains sequenced from a single sample in a study of blood T cell repertoires in COVID-19 (TCRdb year 2020). Library creation used the immunoSEQ multiplex PCR assay. TCRdb mirrors the immuneACCESS table, restricted to in-frame sequences. Some clones are absent from its copies; in checked studies, under half trace to an unresolved V gene, and the reason for the others is unknown. The sample has over 250,000 clones on record, less than 90% of them singletons. The ten largest clones represent 13% of the sample. Sample: peripheral blood. These receptors originate from a human donor in a cohort sampled during active COVID-19.

The chain has TRBV5-6 and TRBJ1-4; D gene ambiguous. CDR3 length equals 16 residues. CDR1 SGHDT and CDR2 YYEEEE come from the germline V gene. The V end lost 3 bases, the J end lost 2 bases, and 14 bases lay between the germline ends. Written as DNA, the CDR3 is TGTGCCAGCAGCTCCTTTACCGGGATTACTAATGAAAAACTGTTTTTT. This gives the protein CASSSFTGITNEKLFF.

V usage is TRBV11-2 and J usage is TRBJ2-1; maybe TRBD2 (5 bases). The germline V gene encodes CDR1 SGHAT and CDR2 FQNNGV. The V and J ends lost 2 bases and 8 bases respectively, with 13 bases between them. This CDR3 is built from 14 residues. CDR3 nucleotide sequence: TGTGCCAGCAGCTTATCTTTTGCGGGTGATGAGCAGTTCTTC. This translates into CASSLSFAGDEQFF.

The count of this clone is one. This chain connects TRBV19 to TRBJ1-2, with unresolved D. The ends were cut back, 8 bases at V and 4 bases at J, with 8 bases in the middle. Germline V gene lookup returns CDR1 LNHDA and CDR2 SQIVND (reference sequence). The CDR3 runs to 11 residues. The CDR3 protein is CASGQSYGYTF. The CDR3 DNA reads as TGTGCCAGTGGCCAGTCCTATGGCTACACCTTC.

The gene calls are TRBV5-1 and TRBJ2-2; D is unresolved. CDR3 length: 15 residues. CDR1 is SGHRS and CDR2 is YFSETQ in the germline V gene. Deletions cut 3 bases from V and 2 bases from J, with 11 bases between. CDR3 bases: TGCGCCAGCAGCTCTCAGGTGGTCAACACCGGGGAGCTGTTTTTT. Its translation: CASSSQVVNTGELFF.

This clone has a single count. V and J are TRBV7-2 and TRBJ2-1; D might be TRBD2 (5 bases). Between the trimmed V and J ends, which lost 5 bases and 0 bases, there was a span of 14 bases. Germline V gene data show CDR1 as SGHTA and CDR2 as FQGNSA. CDR3 length: 16 residues. The DNA of the CDR3 is TGTGCCAGCAGCCATAGCGTTACTCGCTCCTACAATGAGCAGTTCTTC. Protein: CASSHSVTRSYNEQFF.

This chain uses TRBV7-9 with TRBJ2-3; 7 bases agree with TRBD2. The CDR3 totals 14 residues. Looked up from germline, CDR1 is SEHNR and CDR2 is FQNEAQ (reference sequence). Trimming removed 8 bases from V and 1 base from J; junction bases left unmatched: 6. The CDR3 bases are TGTGCCAGCCGGGGAGGGTGGGGCACAGATACGCAGTATTTT. This translates into CASRGGWGTDTQYF.

The chain combines TRBV7-6 with TRBJ2-1; 12 nucleotides line up with TRBD1. J gave up 3 bases and V 1 base, and 7 bases lay outside the gene matches. The germline gives CDR1 SGHVS, CDR2 FNYEAQ. The length of the CDR3 is 18 residues. CDR3 loop: CASSLDSGTGGYYNEQFF. The CDR3 nucleotides read TGTGCCAGCAGCTTAGATTCCGGGACAGGGGGCTACTACAATGAGCAGTTCTTC.

This clone was observed a single time. The CDR3 DNA sequence: TGTGCCAGCAGCCAACGGTCTCAGAACACCGGGGAGCTGTTTTTT. Protein: CASSQRSQNTGELFF. This chain joins TRBV9 and TRBJ2-2, with D unclear. Looked up from germline, CDR1 is SGDLS and CDR2 is YYNGEE. The CDR3 runs 15 residues. V was trimmed by 4 bases and J by 1 base, leaving 11 bases between them. The full variable domain, with the rest looked up from reference TRBV9 and TRBJ2-2, is DSGVTQTPKHLITATGQRVTLRCSPRSGDLSVYWYQQSLDQGLQFLIQYYNGEERAKGNILERFSAQQFPDLHSELNLSSLELGDSALYFCASSQRSQNTGELFFGEGSRLTVL.

Of note for this clone: This same CDR3 is encoded by further DNA sequences in the sample. The chain links TRBV19 to TRBJ1-5; possible D gene TRBD1, 6 bases. Trimming pared 3 bases from V and 8 bases from J, leaving 11 bases between. Germline lookup yields CDR1 LNHDA and CDR2 SQIVND (reference sequence). CDR3 length: 13 amino acids. This chain's CDR3 is CASSMGGREPQHF. DNA for the CDR3: TGTGCCAGTAGTATGGGGGGGCGTGAGCCCCAGCATTTT. Using reference TRBV19 and TRBJ1-5 for the parts outside the CDR3, the full variable domain is DGGITQSPKYLFRKEGQNVTLSCEQNLNHDAMYWYRQDPGQGLRLIYYSQIVNDFQKGDIAEGYSVSREKKESFPLTVTSAQKNPTAFYLCASSMGGREPQHFGDGTRLSIL.

The chain carries TRBV7-9 and TRBJ2-1; 11 nucleotides agree with TRBD1. Germline lookup yields CDR1 SEHNR and CDR2 FQNEAQ (reference sequence). J was trimmed by 7 bases and V by 3 bases; bases with no gene match: 5. The CDR3 extends over 15 amino acids. CDR3 in amino acids: CASSFGQGARNEQFF. CDR3 coding DNA: TGTGCCAGCAGCTTCGGACAGGGGGCTAGAAATGAGCAGTTCTTC.

The genes are TRBV7-9 and TRBJ2-3; TRBD2 matches at 12 bases. V shed 4 bases and J 2 bases; nucleotides not matched to a gene: 4. The CDR3 extends over 16 amino acids. Germline CDR1 is SEHNR and CDR2 is FQNEAQ (reference sequence). The CDR3 DNA is TGTGCCAGCAGCTCCTGGACTAGCGGGAACACAGATACGCAGTATTTT. Protein product: CASSSWTSGNTDTQYF. Using reference TRBV7-9 and TRBJ2-3 for the parts outside the CDR3, the full variable domain is DTGVSQNPRHKITKRGQNVTFRCDPISEHNRLYWYRQTLGQGPEFLTYFQNEAQLEKSRLLSDRFSAERPKGSFSTLEIQRTEQGDSAMYLCASSSWTSGNTDTQYFGPGTRLTVL.

The V and J genes are TRBV19 and TRBJ2-7; D is perhaps TRBD1 (5 bases). This CDR3 has 12 residues. Germline lookup yields CDR1 LNHDA and CDR2 SQIVND (reference sequence). Trimming cost V 9 bases and J 1 base, with 10 bases left between them. The CDR3 here is CASRVLSYEQYF. The CDR3 DNA is TGTGCCAGCAGGGTGTTGTCCTACGAGCAGTACTTC.

This sequence joins TRBV18 and TRBJ1-3, with no clear D. The CDR3 is 15 amino acids. Per germline, CDR1 KGHSH and CDR2 LQKENI. Trimming removed 3 bases from V and 0 bases from J, with 9 bases in between. CDR3 sequence (DNA): TGTGCCAGCTCACCGAGGCAACTCTCTGGAAACACCATATATTTT. Translated: CASSPRQLSGNTIYF.

The rearrangement joins TRBV27 to TRBJ2-2; 12 bases align to TRBD2. The CDR3 is 17 residues long. CDR1 and CDR2 from the germline V gene are MNHEY and SMNVEV (reference sequence). V dropped 8 bases and J dropped 2; count of bases not matched to a gene: 9. CDR3 residues: CASGTGLAGANTGELFF. CDR3 nucleotide sequence: TGTGCCAGCGGAACGGGACTAGCGGGCGCCAACACCGGGGAGCTGTTTTTT.

The chain carries TRBV18 and TRBJ1-5, with 7 nucleotides matching TRBD1. V lost 5 bases and J lost 8; bases outside the gene matches: 6. The CDR3 has 13 amino acids. Germline CDR1 KGHSH, CDR2 LQKENI. CDR3 nucleotides: TGTGCCAGCTCAGACGACAGGGCTGAGCCCCAGCATTTT. Encoded protein: CASSDDRAEPQHF.

The J gene is TRBJ2-5, the V gene TRBV5-1; TRBD1 matches 10 bases. Germline CDR1 SGHRS, CDR2 YFSETQ. The ends lost 4 bases at V and 4 bases at J; junction bases unmatched: 10. The CDR3 totals 16 residues. As DNA, the CDR3 is TGCGCCAGCAGCCCCTCGGGACAGGGGAGGGGAGAGACCCAGTACTTC. This translates into CASSPSGQGRGETQYF.